These T cell receptor beta chains were read from a single sample in a study of blood T cell repertoires in COVID-19. The assay was immunoSEQ multiplex PCR, and TCRdb's table has in-frame clones only and misses some. The data show around 300,000 clones, with roughly 88% seen just once and less than 5.5% held by the top ten. The source material was PBMCs or T cells enriched from blood (not recorded which). These receptors were taken from a man under 40 who had recovered from COVID-19. The CDR3 runs from the conserved cysteine through the conserved F or W. A D gene is named only where the DNA matches it firmly. Some rows mark clone size as missing; the rest say once, few, many or name a class of expanded clone.

-	TRBV7-2	TRBD1	TRBJ2-1	TGTGCCAGCAGCCCCAACTTGGACAGGGCCTACAATGAGCAGTTCTTC	CASSPNLDRAYNEQFF
once	TRBV3-1/TRBV3-2	-	TRBJ1-5	TGTGCCAGCAGTCCGGACAGCCTCAATCAGCCCCAGCATTTT	CASSPDSLNQPQHF
once	TRBV11-3	-	TRBJ2-3	TGTGCCAGCAGCTATACCCTCCGGGACTCCGCTAGCACAGATACGCAGTATTTT	CASSYTLRDSASTDTQYF
-	TRBV25-1	TRBD1	TRBJ2-7	TGTGCCAGCAGTGCCCCCGGGACAGGGCCCTACGAGCAGTACTTC	CASSAPGTGPYEQYF
-	TRBV7-8	-	TRBJ2-7	TGTGCCAGTCGCCCCAGAAGGGGAGGCGCGAGCTCCTACGAGCAGTACTTC	CASRPRRGGASSYEQYF
-	TRBV6-5	-	TRBJ1-3	TGTGCCAGCAGTTACGACACGGCCTTTGGAAACACCATATATTTT	CASSYDTAFGNTIYF
-	TRBV6-5	-	TRBJ2-3	TGTGCCAGCAGTTACAGGGGTGGCACAGATACGCAGTATTTT	CASSYRGGTDTQYF
once	TRBV2	-	TRBJ1-2	TGTGCCAGCAGTGAACTACGGGCTAGGGGAATAGGCTACACCTTC	CASSELRARGIGYTF
-	TRBV7-9	TRBD2	TRBJ2-5	TGTGCCAGCAGCTTAGGGGGGGGGACCCAGTACTTC	CASSLGGGTQYF
-	TRBV5-5	TRBD1	TRBJ1-1	TGTGCCAGCAGCTTGGCCGGGACAGGGAGGACTGAAGCTTTCTTT	CASSLAGTGRTEAFF
-	TRBV19	-	TRBJ1-4	TGTGCCACTAATCCGTCCCCGGGAGCCAAACTGTTTTTT	CATNPSPGAKLFF
few	TRBV7-2	TRBD1	TRBJ2-7	TGTGCCAGCAGCTTGTCGACAGGGACGACCTACGAGCAGTACTTC	CASSLSTGTTYEQYF
once	TRBV10-3	-	TRBJ2-3	TGTGCCATCAGTGAGTCGCGCCCTGGAGGAGGGGCCGCAGATACGCAGTATTTT	CAISESRPGGGAADTQYF
-	TRBV29-1	-	TRBJ1-1	TGCAGCGTTGAGACGGCCTCGGGGGGTGAAGCTTTCTTT	CSVETASGGEAFF
-	TRBV3-1/TRBV3-2	-	TRBJ2-1	TGTGCCAGCAGCCAAGTTGTGGCGGGCGCGGGGTCGGGTGAGCAGTTCTTC	CASSQVVAGAGSGEQFF
-	TRBV7-2	-	TRBJ1-2	TGTGCCAGCAGCCTCGACCCCCGGACAGACTCCCTCTATGGCTACACCTTC	CASSLDPRTDSLYGYTF
-	TRBV6-2/TRBV6-3	TRBD2	TRBJ2-5	TGTGCCAGCAGCCGACTAGCGGGGGGGCGAGAGACCCAGTACTTC	CASSRLAGGRETQYF
-	TRBV28	-	TRBJ1-3	TGTGCCAGCTATACGGTTCCTTCTGGAAACACCATATATTTT	CASYTVPSGNTIYF
-	TRBV28	TRBD1	TRBJ1-3	TGTGCCAGCAGTTTGACAGGGGCCTCTGGAAACACCATATATTTT	CASSLTGASGNTIYF
-	TRBV7-2	-	TRBJ1-1	TGTGCCAGCAGCTTGGTCATCCAGGGGAACACTGAAGCTTTCTTT	CASSLVIQGNTEAFF
-	TRBV27	-	TRBJ2-7	TGTGCCAGCAGTTTATCGGGCAGCAGGAACGAGCAGTACTTC	CASSLSGSRNEQYF
-	TRBV21-1	-	TRBJ2-1	TGTGCCAGCAGCGGACAGGGGTACCACAATGAGCAGTTCTTC	CASSGQGYHNEQFF